This T cell receptor (beta chain) was sequenced in a study of radiotherapy plus CTLA-4 blockade in lung cancer. Study in general: Among all patients, approximately 17% showed objective responses, while more than 25% had disease control. Study findings and constraints: Radiotherapy with ipilimumab was followed by blood expansion of tumor-derived clones. Increased serum interferon-beta after radiation also reportedly predicted response strongly.

The repertoire was sequenced with immunoSEQ multiplex PCR; TCRdb's copy has only in-frame clones and lacks some. Of over 80,000 clones listed, less than 90% are singletons. With respect to this clone: The antigen is undetermined.

Unmatched junction bases numbered 7, after V lost 4 bases and J lost 4 bases. The CDR3 loop spans 15 amino acids. The germline gives CDR1 SGHNT, CDR2 YYREEE (reference sequence). With ipilimumab providing CTLA-4 blockade, focal radiation was administered to patients who had chemo-refractory metastatic non-small-cell lung cancer. Sequences were derived from peripheral blood, sampled from a patient treated with radiotherapy plus ipilimumab. This clonotype originated in a human donor with non-small cell lung cancer who had stable disease on radiotherapy plus ipilimumab. The rearrangement uses TRBV5-4 and TRBJ1-2; 10 nucleotides line up with TRBD1. CDR3 bases: TGTGCCAGCAGCCTTGCGGACAGGGGGGCCTATGGCTACACCTTC. Its translation: CASSLADRGAYGYTF.